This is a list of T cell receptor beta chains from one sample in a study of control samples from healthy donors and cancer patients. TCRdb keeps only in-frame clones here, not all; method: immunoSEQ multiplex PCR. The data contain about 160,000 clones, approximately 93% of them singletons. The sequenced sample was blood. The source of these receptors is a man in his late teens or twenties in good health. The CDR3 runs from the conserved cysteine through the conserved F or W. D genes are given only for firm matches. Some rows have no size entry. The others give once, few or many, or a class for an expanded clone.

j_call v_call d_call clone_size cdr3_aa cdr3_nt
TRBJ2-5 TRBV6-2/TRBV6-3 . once CASSPPGRREETQYF TGTGCCAGCAGTCCCCCGGGACGGAGGGAAGAGACCCAGTACTTC
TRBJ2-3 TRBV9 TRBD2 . CASSVVPSGNADTQYF TGTGCCAGCAGCGTAGTGCCTAGCGGGAATGCAGATACGCAGTATTTT
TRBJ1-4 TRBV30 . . CAWSGTTNEKLFF TGTGCCTGGTCGGGTACAACTAATGAAAAACTGTTTTTT
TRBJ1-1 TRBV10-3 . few CATQGGGQNTEAFF TGTGCCACCCAGGGCGGGGGGCAGAACACTGAAGCTTTCTTT
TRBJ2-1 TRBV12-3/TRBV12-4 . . CASRGVLNEQFF TGTGCCAGCAGGGGGGTCTTAAATGAGCAGTTCTTC
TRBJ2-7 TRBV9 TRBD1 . CASSVGDRAKQYF TGTGCCAGCAGCGTAGGGGACAGGGCCAAGCAGTACTTC
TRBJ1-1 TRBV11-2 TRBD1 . CASSIFPGQGPEGNTEAFF TGTGCCAGCAGCATTTTTCCGGGACAGGGGCCGGAGGGGAACACTGAAGCTTTCTTT
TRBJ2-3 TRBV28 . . CASRISFRTDTQYF TGTGCCAGCAGGATCTCTTTTCGCACAGATACGCAGTATTTT
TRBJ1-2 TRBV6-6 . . CASSPYGQGEKDYGYTF TGTGCCAGCAGTCCATACGGTCAAGGGGAGAAAGACTATGGCTACACCTTC
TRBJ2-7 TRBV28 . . CASSLWGPSAASYEQYF TGTGCCAGCAGTTTATGGGGGCCCTCGGCAGCCAGTTACGAGCAGTACTTC
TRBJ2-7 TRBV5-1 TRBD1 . CASSALAGTGQYEQYF TGCGCCAGCAGCGCGCTGGCCGGGACAGGGCAGTACGAGCAGTACTTC
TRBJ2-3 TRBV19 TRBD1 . CASSIGTGGSDTQYF TGTGCCAGTAGTATTGGGACAGGGGGATCAGATACGCAGTATTTT
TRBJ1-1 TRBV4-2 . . CASSHDSNRAPEAFF TGTGCCAGCAGCCACGATTCCAACAGGGCCCCTGAAGCTTTCTTT